This entry lists 11 T cell receptor beta chains sequenced from one sample in a study of a mutant IDH1 vaccine in newly diagnosed glioma. These receptors have no identified antigens. Regarding time point: week 35, safety follow-up. Vaccination used 300 ug of mutant IDH1 20-mer peptide per dose, with topical imiquimod. Produced via immunoSEQ multiplex PCR; TCRdb's table is partial and in-frame only. Of about 48,000 clones in the sample, more than 65% were seen once. Sequencing used PBMCs, obtained from a glioma patient whose treatment included an IDH1 peptide vaccine. These receptors were collected from a man aged 35 to 55 with glioma.

The CDR3 loop reads CASSPGTGGTNQPQHF. CDR3 DNA: TGTGCCAGCAGCCCAGGGACAGGAGGAACCAATCAGCCCCAGCATTTT. This chain joins TRBV7-9 and TRBJ1-5, with TRBD1 identical over 8 bases. Germline lookup yields CDR1 SEHNR and CDR2 FQNEAQ (reference sequence). The ends lost 5 bases at V and 3 bases at J; junction bases unmatched: 9. The CDR3 runs to 16 residues.

The chain is built from TRBV14 and TRBJ1-1; D gene ambiguous. Deletions cut 0 bases from V and 8 bases from J, with 7 bases between. The CDR3 sequence is 12 residues long. CDR1 and CDR2 from the germline V gene are SGHDN and FVKESK. The CDR3 DNA sequence: TGTGCCAGCAGCCAAGATCGAGGAGAAGCTTTCTTT. It encodes CASSQDRGEAFF.

The chain combines TRBV7-6 with TRBJ2-3; a possible D gene is TRBD1 (5 bases). The germline CDR1 and CDR2 sequences are SGHVS and FNYEAQ. This CDR3 contains 12 residues. V lost 2 bases, J lost 5 bases, and 5 bases lay in between. The CDR3 DNA reads as TGTGCCAGCAGCTTACAGGGAGATACGCAGTATTTT. Encoded protein: CASSLQGDTQYF.

This clone was seen more than once but under ten times. The chain joins TRBV28 to TRBJ1-2; the D gene is possibly TRBD1 (5 bases). V dropped 3 bases and J dropped 3 bases, with 5 bases sitting between them. Germline V gene data show CDR1 as MDHEN and CDR2 as SYDVKM. This CDR3 has 12 residues. The CDR3 DNA reads as TGTGCCAGCAGTTTGGGGGACTATGGCTACACCTTC. Encoded protein: CASSLGDYGYTF.

The chain links TRBV6-5 to TRBJ2-6, with D hard to call. CDR3 length equals 14 residues. The germline V gene encodes CDR1 MNHEY and CDR2 SVGAGI. The V end lost 6 bases, the J end lost 4 bases, and 10 bases lay between the germline ends. The CDR3 coding sequence is TGTGCCAGCAGCTGGACGGAGGGGGCCAACGTCCTGACTTTC. This translates into CASSWTEGANVLTF.

The chain recombines TRBV5-8 with TRBJ1-5; no clear D gene. The germline V gene has CDR1 SGHTS and CDR2 YDEGEE. Trimming took off 4 bases at V and 6 bases at J, with 14 bases between the two ends. The CDR3 consists of 14 residues. In DNA, the CDR3 is TGTGCCAGCAGCCGAGGAGTGAGAGGTCAGCCCCAGCATTTT. Amino acid sequence: CASSRGVRGQPQHF.

V gene TRBV4-2 combines with J gene TRBJ2-1; TRBD1 matches at 8 bases. The CDR3 covers 13 residues. V was pared by 1 base and J by 7 bases, with 0 bases of the junction left unmatched. From germline, CDR1 is LGHNA and CDR2 YNFKEQ. The CDR3 spells CASSQGTGNEQFF. The CDR3, as DNA: TGTGCCAGCAGCCAAGGGACAGGGAATGAGCAGTTCTTC.

The V and J genes are TRBV27 and TRBJ2-3; 14 bases line up with TRBD2. V gave up 6 bases and J gave up 2 bases; unmatched junction bases: 7. CDR3 length: 17 amino acids. Looked up from germline, CDR1 is MNHEY and CDR2 is SMNVEV (reference sequence). The chain's CDR3 is CASSGLAGGGSTDTQYF. CDR3 sequence (DNA): TGTGCCAGCAGCGGACTAGCGGGGGGAGGGTCCACAGATACGCAGTATTTT.

Details on this clone: One end of the junction does not line up with germline, which may come from a read error. The chain links TRBV4-1 to TRBJ2-5, with D tentatively TRBD1 or TRBD2 (5 bases each). Per germline, CDR1 MGHRA and CDR2 YSYEKL. The CDR3 is 15 residues long. CDR3 amino acids: CASSQPGQREESQYF. DNA of the CDR3: TGCGCCAGCAGCCAGCCGGGGCAGCGCGAAGAGTCCCAGTACTTC.

V is TRBV7-2 and J is TRBJ1-6; D gene uncertain. The CDR3 totals 13 residues. Germline V gene sequence: CDR1 SGHTA, CDR2 FQGNSA. Between the trimmed V and J ends, which lost 5 bases and 8 bases, there was a span of 10 bases. DNA of the CDR3: TGTGCCAGCAGCCCGAACCCCGATTCACCCCTCCACTTT. It yields the protein CASSPNPDSPLHF.

V and J are TRBV5-1 and TRBJ2-7; the D gene is possibly TRBD1 (7 bases). The germline gives CDR1 SGHRS, CDR2 YFSETQ. The CDR3 has 15 amino acids. The V and J ends lost 4 bases and 3 bases respectively, with 17 bases between them. The CDR3 is CASSPGGGGDYEQYF. For the CDR3, the DNA is TGCGCCAGCAGCCCTGGAGGAGGGGGCGACTACGAGCAGTACTTC.